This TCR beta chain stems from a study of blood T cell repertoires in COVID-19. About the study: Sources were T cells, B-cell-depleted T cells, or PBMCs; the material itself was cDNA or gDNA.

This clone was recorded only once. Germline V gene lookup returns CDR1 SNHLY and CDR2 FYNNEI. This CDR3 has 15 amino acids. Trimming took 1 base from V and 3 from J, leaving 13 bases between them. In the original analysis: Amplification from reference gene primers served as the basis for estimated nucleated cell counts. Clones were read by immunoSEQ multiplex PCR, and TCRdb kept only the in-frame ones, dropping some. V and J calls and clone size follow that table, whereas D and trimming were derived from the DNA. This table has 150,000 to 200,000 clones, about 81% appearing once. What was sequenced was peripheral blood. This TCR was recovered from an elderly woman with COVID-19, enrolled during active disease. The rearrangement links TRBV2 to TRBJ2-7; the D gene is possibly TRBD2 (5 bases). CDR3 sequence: CASSEGSGKIYEQYF. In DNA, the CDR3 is TGTGCCAGCAGTGAAGGGTCGGGGAAAATCTACGAGCAGTACTTC.